This T cell receptor (beta chain) was identified in a study of blood T cell repertoires in COVID-19. About the research overall: Sites across the United States, Italy and Spain contributed samples from acute and convalescent COVID-19. The cDNA or gDNA used as material had been derived from T cells, B-cell-depleted T cells, or PBMCs.

In the original analysis: Amplification of reference gene primers provided the estimated nucleated cell counts. Sequencing used immunoSEQ multiplex PCR; TCRdb keeps in-frame clones, though not all of them. The DNA was the basis for D and trimming; V, J and clone size are from that table. The table has roughly 150,000 clones, approximately 88% seen once. The CDR3 extends over 14 amino acids. Trimming took 5 bases from V and 7 from J, leaving 18 bases between them. The V gene's germline CDR1 is LNHDA and CDR2 SQIVND (reference sequence). The specimen was peripheral blood. The sequence came from a man in his sixties with acute or convalescent COVID-19. V gene TRBV19 combines with J gene TRBJ2-7, with D possibly matching TRBD1 (7 bases). CDR3 protein: CASSLQGGRREQYF. The CDR3 region has the DNA TGTGCCAGTAGTCTCCAGGGGGGCCGGAGAGAGCAGTACTTC.